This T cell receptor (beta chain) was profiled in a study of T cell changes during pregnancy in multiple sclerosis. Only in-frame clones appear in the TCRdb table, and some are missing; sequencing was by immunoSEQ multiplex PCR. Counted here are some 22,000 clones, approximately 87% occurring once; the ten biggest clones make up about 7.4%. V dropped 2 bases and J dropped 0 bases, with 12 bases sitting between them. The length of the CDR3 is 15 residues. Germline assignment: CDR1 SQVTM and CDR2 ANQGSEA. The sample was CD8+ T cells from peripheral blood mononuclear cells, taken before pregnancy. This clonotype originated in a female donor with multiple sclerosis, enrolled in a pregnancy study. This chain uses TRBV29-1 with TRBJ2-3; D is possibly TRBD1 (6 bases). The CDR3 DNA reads TGCAGCGTTGAACCGACAGGTTCGAGCACAGATACGCAGTATTTT. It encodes CSVEPTGSSTDTQYF.